These 21 T cell receptor beta chains came from one sample sequenced in a study of cytomegalovirus exposure and HLA in healthy donors. Primers: 60 Vbeta forward and 13 Jbeta reverse. TCRdb's table, derived via immunoSEQ multiplex PCR, lists solely in-frame clones and lacks some. The sample includes 200,000 or so clones, more than 70% of them seen just once. Material: PBMCs. These receptors were taken from a boy younger than 18 in good health and CMV-seronegative.

The chain recombines TRBV6-5 with TRBJ1-6; the D gene is possibly TRBD1 (6 bases). CDR1 and CDR2 from the germline V gene are MNHEY and SVGAGI. Trimming took off 7 bases at V and 15 bases at J, with 25 bases between the two ends. There are 15 residues in the CDR3. CDR3 sequence (DNA): TGTGCCAGCACCACCCGGGGGCGGGGGCTTCATGACCTCCACTTT. Protein sequence: CASTTRGRGLHDLHF.

The V and J genes are TRBV5-1 and TRBJ2-2; D is unresolved. From germline, CDR1 is SGHRS and CDR2 YFSETQ. This CDR3 region has 15 residues. Deletions cut 0 bases from V and 5 bases from J, with 11 bases between. Written as DNA, the CDR3 is TGCGCCAGCAGCTTGGGAGCGTTGAGTACCGGGGAGCTGTTTTTT. Translation: CASSLGALSTGELFF.

The V call is TRBV5-1, the J call TRBJ1-1; a possible D gene is TRBD1 (5 bases). This CDR3 is 13 amino acids long. Trimming took off 5 bases at V and 0 bases at J, with 8 bases between the two ends. Germline CDR1 SGHRS, CDR2 YFSETQ. The CDR3: CASRQVLNTEAFF. CDR3 bases: TGCGCCAGCAGACAGGTTTTGAACACTGAAGCTTTCTTT.

V and J are TRBV27 and TRBJ2-5; possibly TRBD1 for D (5 bases). The J call may be in error: the DNA end matches TRBJ2-7 better. The germline gives CDR1 MNHEY, CDR2 SMNVEV (reference sequence). The CDR3 loop spans 14 amino acids. In DNA form, the CDR3 reads TGTGCCAGCAGTTTCACAGGTTACTCCTACGAGCAGTACTTC. The encoded protein is CASSFTGYSYEQYF.

This chain connects TRBV2 to TRBJ1-4; no clear D gene. V was shortened by 6 bases and J by 5 bases, with 13 bases between the two germline ends. Germline V lookup: CDR1 SNHLY, CDR2 FYNNEI. The CDR3 loop spans 14 amino acids. The CDR3 spells CASSGRTGNEKLFF. The CDR3 DNA follows: TGTGCCAGCAGCGGACGGACTGGGAATGAAAAACTGTTTTTT.

In the case of this clone: The junction departs from germline at one end; a sequencing error may be responsible. The chain is built from TRBV14 and TRBJ1-1, with TRBD1 as a possible D gene (5 bases). The CDR3 extends over 12 amino acids. In germline, CDR1 is SGHDN, CDR2 FVKESK. Written as DNA, the CDR3 is TGTGCCAGCATCCAACGAACAGGTGAAGCTTTCTTT. It yields the protein CASIQRTGEAFF.

V gene TRBV5-8 combines with J gene TRBJ2-7; D might be TRBD2 (6 bases). V was pared by 5 bases and J by 5 bases, with 8 bases between. The CDR3 totals 11 residues. CDR1 is SGHTS and CDR2 is YDEGEE in the germline V gene. DNA for the CDR3: TGTGCCAGCAGGGGAGGAAACGAGCAGTACTTC. Residues: CASRGGNEQYF.

This clone was observed a single time. The chain joins TRBV7-2 to TRBJ2-7, with TRBD1 matching 8 bases. The CDR3 is made up of 17 amino acids. CDR1 is SGHTA and CDR2 is FQGNSA in the germline V gene. V shed 1 base and J 2 bases; nucleotides not matched to a gene: 10. The CDR3 protein is CASSLDRTGSGTYEQYF. The CDR3 DNA sequence: TGTGCCAGCAGCTTAGATCGGACAGGGTCCGGAACCTACGAGCAGTACTTC. Using reference TRBV7-2 and TRBJ2-7 for the parts outside the CDR3, the full variable domain is GAGVSQSPSNKVTEKGKDVELRCDPISGHTALYWYRQSLGQGLEFLIYFQGNSAPDKSGLPSDRFSAERTGGSVSTLTIQRTQQEDSAVYLCASSLDRTGSGTYEQYFGPGTRLTVT.

The CDR3 region has the DNA TGCGCCAGCAGCTTGGTACTGAACACCGGGGAGCTGTTTTTT. It specifies CASSLVLNTGELFF. The chain has TRBV5-1 and TRBJ2-2; D gene ambiguous. Trimming removed 0 bases from V and 1 base from J, with 4 bases in between. The CDR3 is 14 residues long. The germline V gene encodes CDR1 SGHRS and CDR2 YFSETQ.

The gene calls are TRBV21-1 and TRBJ1-1; the D call of TRBD1 is as the table states it, not checked on the DNA. TRBV21-1 counts as a pseudogene. The CDR3 runs 14 residues. The CDR3 nucleotides read TGTGCCAGCAGCGCCAGACAGGGTCTTGAGGAAGCTTTCTTT. Translating it yields CASSARQGLEEAFF.

The rearrangement links TRBV19 to TRBJ2-6; 7 nucleotides align to TRBD1. Germline values: CDR1 LNHDA, CDR2 SQIVND (reference sequence). The length of the CDR3 is 18 residues. Trimming at V came to 8 bases and at J to 0 bases, leaving 13 bases not matched to a gene. The CDR3 protein is CASRLRARGPSGANVLTF. DNA for the CDR3: TGTGCCAGTCGCCTCCGAGCGAGGGGGCCCTCTGGGGCCAACGTCCTGACTTTC.

J is TRBJ1-1 and V is TRBV19, with 8 positions matching TRBD1. The length of the CDR3 is 14 residues. Per the germline V gene, CDR1 is LNHDA and CDR2 is SQIVND (reference sequence). The trim removed 3 bases at V and 2 bases at J, leaving 2 bases unmatched. CDR3 bases: TGTGCCAGTAGTATGGGGACAGGTAACACTGAAGCTTTCTTT. Protein: CASSMGTGNTEAFF.

The J gene is TRBJ2-1, the V gene TRBV14; 9 bases are a match to TRBD2. Trimming at V came to 6 bases and at J to 3 bases, leaving 6 bases not matched to a gene. The CDR3 runs to 15 residues. The germline V gene has CDR1 SGHDN and CDR2 FVKESK. The CDR3 loop is CASSTAGGVYNEQFF. CDR3 DNA sequence: TGTGCCAGCAGTACAGCGGGAGGAGTCTACAATGAGCAGTTCTTC.

The chain joins TRBV28 to TRBJ2-2, with 8 bases identical to TRBD1. V lost 6 bases and J lost 10; bases outside the gene matches: 13. Looked up from germline, CDR1 is MDHEN and CDR2 is SYDVKM. This CDR3 contains 15 residues. This chain's CDR3 is CASSSGTGPPEELFF. In nucleotides, the CDR3 is TGTGCCAGCAGCTCCGGGACAGGACCCCCAGAGGAGCTGTTTTTT.

This chain links TRBV19 with TRBJ1-5, with a possible D match to TRBD1 (6 bases). The germline V gene encodes CDR1 LNHDA and CDR2 SQIVND (reference sequence). V was cut by 9 bases and J by 0 bases, with 15 bases left in between. CDR3 length: 15 amino acids. CDR3 sequence: CASLTGSASNQPQHF. The CDR3 DNA reads TGTGCCAGCCTTACAGGGTCTGCTAGCAATCAGCCCCAGCATTTT.

The CDR3 nucleotides read TGTGCCAGCAGCCCCCTGACTAGCGAAGCCTACGAGCAGTACTTC. Its protein is CASSPLTSEAYEQYF. The V call is TRBV11-1, the J call TRBJ2-7; 8 bases are a match to TRBD2. The CDR3 runs 15 residues. The V gene end was trimmed by 5 bases and the J gene end by 2 bases; junction bases not matched to a gene: 8. Germline CDR1 SGHAT, CDR2 FQDESV (reference sequence).

V usage is TRBV5-1 and J usage is TRBJ1-2; no definite D call. This CDR3 has 12 amino acids. Germline CDR1 is SGHRS and CDR2 is YFSETQ. V lost 0 bases, J lost 6 bases, and 6 bases lay in between. In DNA, the CDR3 is TGCGCCAGCAGCTTGGGGAGGGATGGCTACACCTTC. Translation: CASSLGRDGYTF.

CDR3 residues: CASSQDWTSGDTQYF. The DNA for the CDR3 is TGTGCCAGCAGCCAAGATTGGACTAGCGGCGATACGCAGTATTTT. The chain couples TRBV4-2 to TRBJ2-3; 10 positions agree with TRBD2. The V gene end was trimmed by 0 bases and the J gene end by 6 bases; junction bases not matched to a gene: 3. Germline values: CDR1 LGHNA, CDR2 YNFKEQ. This CDR3 spans 15 amino acids.

The V call is TRBV9, the J call TRBJ2-3, with 9 bases lining up with TRBD2. The CDR3 sequence is 15 residues long. The V gene end was trimmed by 1 base and the J gene end by 1 base; junction bases not matched to a gene: 1. CDR1 is SGDLS and CDR2 is YYNGEE in the germline V gene. Here the CDR3 DNA reads TGTGCCAGCAGCGTACAGCGGGAGGGCACAGATACGCAGTATTTT. Its protein is CASSVQREGTDTQYF.

This chain uses TRBV5-5 with TRBJ2-7; TRBD1 might be the D (6 bases). Germline V CDR1 and CDR2: SGHKS, YYEKEE (reference sequence). Trimming took 4 bases from V and 4 from J, leaving 9 bases between them. This CDR3 spans 12 amino acids. This CDR3 is CASSIDRYEQYF. The CDR3 DNA reads TGTGCCAGCAGCATCGACAGGTACGAGCAGTACTTC. The full variable domain, in which reference TRBV5-5 and TRBJ2-7 provide the parts outside the CDR3, is DAGVTQSPTHLIKTRGQQVTLRCSPISGHKSVSWYQQVLGQGPQFIFQYYEKEERGRGNFPDRFSARQFPNYSSELNVNALLLGDSALYLCASSIDRYEQYFGPGTRLTVT.

J is TRBJ2-7 and V is TRBV9; 12 nucleotides agree with TRBD1. The germline CDR1 and CDR2 sequences are SGDLS and YYNGEE. The ends lost 4 bases at V and 5 bases at J; junction bases unmatched: 7. CDR3 length: 15 residues. The CDR3 DNA follows: TGTGCCAGCAGCTTCGGGACAGGGGGCTTCAACGAGCAGTACTTC. Translating gives CASSFGTGGFNEQYF.